This T cell receptor (beta chain) was retrieved from a study of blood T cell repertoires in COVID-19. Sequencing was performed with immunoSEQ multiplex PCR; in TCRdb, only in-frame clones are kept and a portion is missing. Of around 95,000 clones in the sample, 88% were seen once. The germline V gene has CDR1 MDHEN and CDR2 SYDVKM. The CDR3 contains 15 residues. The ends lost 3 bases at V and 5 bases at J; junction bases unmatched: 7. This chain uses TRBV28 with TRBJ2-5; the match to TRBD2 covers 9 bases. The TCR sequence derives from a human donor in a cohort sampled during active COVID-19. The material sequenced was peripheral blood. CDR3 sequence (DNA): TGTGCCAGCAGTTTTTGGCGGGAGGGCCTGGAGACCCAGTACTTC. Translating gives CASSFWREGLETQYF.